A selection of T cell receptor beta chains follows, all from one sample in a study of glioma-infiltrating T cells after dendritic cell vaccination. Repertoires were generated with immunoSEQ multiplex PCR, while TCRdb's copy carries only in-frame clones and drops some. The sample shows fewer than 50,000 clones, approximately 80% of them seen only once. This specimen was blood, taken before dendritic cell vaccination. These receptor sequences come from a human donor with glioblastoma. Each CDR3 is given with its conserved first and last residue.

V	J	CDR3
TRBV29-1	TRBJ2-3	CSAPLGAIFTDTQYF
TRBV19	TRBJ1-6	CASRNLGGISPLHF
TRBV30	TRBJ1-2	CAWSVWEDRYGYTF
TRBV28	TRBJ1-5	CASSPSRGGTDSLVVNQPQHF
TRBV9	TRBJ2-5	CASSAYRGSETQYF
TRBV25-1	TRBJ2-3	CASSWGGAADTQYF
TRBV5-6	TRBJ1-2	CASSLDPRNYGYTF
TRBV11-2	TRBJ1-1	CASSFSGGLFTEAFF
TRBV4-1	TRBJ2-7	CASSWEGGEQYF
TRBV5-4	TRBJ2-5	CASTPSGGGQETQYF
TRBV19	TRBJ1-2	CASRDSNYGYTF
TRBV30	TRBJ1-6	CAWKDRNQIIYNSPLHF
TRBV9	TRBJ1-2	CASSGYSGTGVKGYTF
TRBV28	TRBJ2-1	CASSLGPSGFEQFF
TRBV30	TRBJ1-6	CAWNTQGVRNSPLHF